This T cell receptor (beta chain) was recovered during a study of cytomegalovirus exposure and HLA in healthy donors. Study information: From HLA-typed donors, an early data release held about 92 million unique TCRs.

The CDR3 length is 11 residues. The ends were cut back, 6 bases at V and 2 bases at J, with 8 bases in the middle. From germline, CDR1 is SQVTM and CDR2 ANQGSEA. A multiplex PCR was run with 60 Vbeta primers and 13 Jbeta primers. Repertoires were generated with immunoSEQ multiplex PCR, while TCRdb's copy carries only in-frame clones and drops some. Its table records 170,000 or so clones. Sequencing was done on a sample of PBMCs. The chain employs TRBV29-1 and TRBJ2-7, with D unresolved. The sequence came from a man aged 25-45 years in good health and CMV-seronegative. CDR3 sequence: CSVAETYEQYF. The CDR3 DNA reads TGCAGCGTGGCGGAGACCTACGAGCAGTACTTC.